This passage covers 18 T cell receptor beta chains from one sample sequenced in a study of T cells after yellow fever vaccination. TCRdb used MiXCR to reprocess the 5' RACE reads, holding one entry per CDR3 protein. The sample shows about 130,000 distinct CDR3 sequences, roughly 9% of them seen only once. This specimen consisted of CD8+ T cells sorted from PBMCs, obtained on the day of the yellow fever booster vaccination. The receptors stem from a man between 18 and 35 years old who received the YFV17D yellow fever vaccine.

This clonotype was detected ten times or more. The chain couples TRBV15 to TRBJ2-7; D remains ambiguous. CDR1 and CDR2 from the germline V gene are LNHNV and YYDKDF (reference sequence). The CDR3 loop spans 14 amino acids. V lost 2 bases and J lost 7, with 15 bases in between. The CDR3 DNA reads TGTGCCACCAGCAGACTGGTATCAGGTGTTGAGCAGTACTTC. This encodes CATSRLVSGVEQYF.

This clonotype was recorded a few times. The chain has TRBV10-3 and TRBJ1-3; TRBD1 aligns across 8 bases. CDR1 and CDR2 (germline): ENHRY, SYGVKD. This CDR3 region has 16 residues. Unmatched junction bases numbered 7, after V lost 2 bases and J lost 4 bases. DNA of the CDR3: TGTGCCATCAGTGAGCTTGGCAGGGGGCAAGGAAACACCATATATTTT. Translation gives CAISELGRGQGNTIYF.

There are a few counts of this clonotype. The gene calls are TRBV4-2 and TRBJ1-1, with D hard to call. The CDR3 is 13 residues long. CDR1 LGHNA and CDR2 YNFKEQ come from the germline V gene. The V and J ends lost 2 bases and 11 bases respectively, with 15 bases between them. The CDR3 DNA follows: TGTGCCAGCAGCCAACTGGTAGGCCGAGGGGCTTTCTTT. Its translation: CASSQLVGRGAFF.

Only a few counts were recorded for this clonotype. V usage is TRBV10-3 and J usage is TRBJ2-1; 11 bases agree with TRBD2. Losses at the gene ends were 7 bases for V and 7 bases for J; bases not matched to a gene: 6. The V gene's germline CDR1 is ENHRY and CDR2 SYGVKD. There are 14 residues in the CDR3. The CDR3 sequence: CAIKLAGAKNEQFF. The CDR3 coding sequence is TGTGCCATCAAACTAGCGGGGGCTAAGAATGAGCAGTTCTTC.

This chain uses TRBV13 with TRBJ2-1; TRBD2 aligns across 7 bases. The CDR3 extends over 14 amino acids. Trimming removed 8 bases from V and 4 bases from J; junction bases left unmatched: 8. CDR1 and CDR2 (germline): PRHDT, FYEKMQ (reference sequence). The CDR3 DNA reads as TGTGCCAGCCGCGCGCGGGGGTTATACAATGAGCAGTTCTTC. This gives the protein CASRARGLYNEQFF.

The chain employs TRBV7-6 and TRBJ1-2; 8 positions agree with TRBD1. Trimming removed 1 base from V and 6 bases from J; junction bases left unmatched: 10. The CDR3 runs 16 residues. Germline lookup yields CDR1 SGHVS and CDR2 FNYEAQ. CDR3 sequence (DNA): TGTGCCAGCAGCTTAGGGACAGGGTTTGGCTTAGATGGCTACACCTTC. Its protein is CASSLGTGFGLDGYTF.

V and J are TRBV5-1 and TRBJ1-2; the match to TRBD1 covers 9 bases. Germline CDR1 and CDR2: SGHRS and YFSETQ. This CDR3 has 17 amino acids. J gave up 4 bases and V 4 bases, and 14 bases lay outside the gene matches. The CDR3 nucleotides read TGCGCCAGCAGCCCCTTCCCAGGGACAGGGTCGGGCTATGGCTACACCTTC. Its protein product is CASSPFPGTGSGYGYTF.

This clonotype was detected only a few times. The chain recombines TRBV29-1 with TRBJ2-7, with D unresolved. The CDR3 is made up of 16 amino acids. The germline V gene encodes CDR1 SQVTM and CDR2 ANQGSEA. The germline V and J ends were trimmed by 0 bases and 0 bases, with 15 bases remaining between them. The CDR3 bases are TGCAGCGTTGAAGATATGGCCAGCCCTTTCTCCTACGAGCAGTACGTC. Translated, it gives CSVEDMASPFSYEQYV.

This clonotype was counted ten times or more. This sequence joins TRBV2 and TRBJ2-3, with TRBD2 matching over 10 bases. This CDR3 contains 15 residues. Germline CDR1 and CDR2: SNHLY and FYNNEI. Losses at the gene ends were 7 bases for V and 6 bases for J; bases not matched to a gene: 10. CDR3 bases: TGTGCCAGCACGGCCGAGCGGGGGGGCCGGGATACGCAGTATTTT. Translated: CASTAERGGRDTQYF.

This clonotype was counted a few times. The V call is TRBV4-1, the J call TRBJ1-2, with D tentatively TRBD1 (6 bases). The CDR3 has 15 amino acids. V lost 4 bases and J 8 bases, leaving 20 bases between the germline ends. Germline V gene sequence: CDR1 MGHRA, CDR2 YSYEKL. CDR3: CASSLDQGRIGGYTF. CDR3 nucleotide sequence: TGCGCCAGCAGCCTCGACCAGGGGAGGATCGGAGGCTACACCTTC.

This clonotype was seen more than once but under ten times. The chain recombines TRBV6-6 with TRBJ1-2; D gene unclear. This CDR3 has 11 residues. Trimming removed 11 bases from V and 4 bases from J, with 11 bases in between. Per germline, CDR1 MNHNY and CDR2 SVGAGI (reference sequence). CDR3 sequence: CAGRGSYGYTF. The CDR3 DNA reads as TGTGCCGGCCGGGGTTCCTATGGCTACACCTTC.

This clonotype was seen a handful of times. The V and J genes are TRBV7-9 and TRBJ1-1; possible D gene TRBD1, 6 bases. CDR1 and CDR2 (germline): SEHNR, FQNEAQ (reference sequence). The V end lost 4 bases, the J end lost 5 bases, and 14 bases lay between the germline ends. The CDR3 is made up of 14 amino acids. CDR3 DNA: TGTGCCAGCAGCTCCCCGGGGGGGCGGACTGAAGCTTTCTTT. It yields the protein CASSSPGGRTEAFF.

The chain uses TRBV5-8 and TRBJ2-3, with D hard to call. The CDR3 is 14 amino acids. V lost 4 bases and J 4 bases, leaving 13 bases between the germline ends. CDR1 is SGHTS and CDR2 is YDEGEE in the germline V gene. CDR3 in DNA: TGTGCCAGCAGCCTTTCCCCCGCCTCAGATACGCAGTATTTT. This gives the protein CASSLSPASDTQYF.

The chain's CDR3 is CASSQGHLQPQHF. As DNA, the CDR3 is TGCGCCAGCAGCCAGGGACACCTTCAGCCCCAGCATTTT. The chain has TRBV4-3 and TRBJ1-5; TRBD1 is a possible D gene (6 bases). The germline V gene has CDR1 LGHNA and CDR2 YSLEER. This CDR3 region has 13 residues. Trimming pared 3 bases from V and 6 bases from J, leaving 9 bases between.

This clonotype appeared many times. The genes are TRBV7-8 and TRBJ1-1; D possibly corresponds to TRBD1 (5 bases). The CDR3 has 15 amino acids. Trimming took off 2 bases at V and 2 bases at J, with 12 bases between the two ends. Germline V gene data show CDR1 as SGHVS and CDR2 as FQNEAQ. This CDR3 is CASSLYRGINTEAFF. The DNA for the CDR3 is TGTGCCAGCAGCTTATATCGGGGGATAAACACTGAAGCTTTCTTT.

In this sample, this clonotype turned up many times. The gene calls are TRBV12-3 or TRBV12-4 and TRBJ1-1; D possibly corresponds to TRBD1 (5 bases). CDR3 length: 16 amino acids. The ends were cut back, 6 bases at V and 11 bases at J, with 28 bases in the middle. The CDR3 sequence: CASSGWGVTDPAGAFF. As DNA, the CDR3 is TGTGCCAGCAGCGGATGGGGGGTTACGGACCCAGCGGGGGCTTTCTTT.

This clonotype appeared once. The chain recombines TRBV4-1 with TRBJ2-5, with D possibly TRBD2 on 6 matching bases. V was clipped by 0 bases and J by 4 bases, with 15 bases between them. Per the germline V gene, CDR1 is MGHRA and CDR2 is YSYEKL. The CDR3 totals 16 residues. The CDR3: CASSQDTRRAGETQYF. The CDR3 coding sequence is TGCGCCAGCAGCCAAGACACCCGGAGAGCGGGAGAGACCCAGTACTTC.

The gene calls are TRBV15 and TRBJ2-1; D remains ambiguous. This CDR3 comprises 14 residues. Germline V gene data show CDR1 as LNHNV and CDR2 as YYDKDF (reference sequence). V lost 8 bases and J 7 bases, leaving 18 bases between the germline ends. In DNA form, the CDR3 reads TGTGCCACCGCCCCGTCTTTACCCAGGAATGAGCAGTTCTTC. As protein: CATAPSLPRNEQFF.